A single sample gave rise to the 15 T cell receptor beta chains below, sequenced in a study of T cell clonotyping in hematopoietic cell transplantation. Produced via immunoSEQ multiplex PCR; TCRdb's table is partial and in-frame only. The sample yields about 16,000 clones, about 61% seen once. Specimen: PBMCs, collected 30 days after allogeneic stem cell transplant. The receptors here all came from a male patient between 45 and 60 years old who had an allogeneic stem cell transplant from an unrelated donor, so T cells may come from the graft donor. Some clones in this sample may be carry-over from other donors' samples.

Concerning this clone: At one of its ends the junction is not consistent with the germline gene, which may arise from a read error. The gene calls are TRBV20-1 and TRBJ2-7; D is ambiguous. The CDR3 is 9 amino acids. Per germline, CDR1 DFQATT and CDR2 SNEGSKA (reference sequence). The CDR3 sequence is CSVTPNRRF. CDR3 DNA: TGCAGTGTTACACCGAATCGACGCTTC.

This chain links TRBV9 with TRBJ2-5, with D perhaps matching TRBD1 or TRBD2 (6 bases each). Trimming stripped 3 bases from V and 5 bases from J, with 14 bases between. Per the germline V gene, CDR1 is SGDLS and CDR2 is YYNGEE. The CDR3 loop spans 14 amino acids. CDR3 in amino acids: CASSATGGVETQYF. The CDR3 region has the DNA TGTGCCAGCAGCGCCACCGGGGGCGTGGAGACCCAGTACTTC.

The chain joins TRBV30 to TRBJ1-2, with 8 nucleotides matching TRBD1. V lost 2 bases, J lost 2 bases, and 10 bases stayed unmatched. The germline gives CDR1 GTSNPN, CDR2 SVGIG (reference sequence). This CDR3 is built from 16 residues. The DNA of the CDR3 is TGTGCCTGGAGTTTAATGTGGACAGGGCTAAACTATGGCTACACCTTC. It codes for CAWSLMWTGLNYGYTF.

The chain is built from TRBV20-1 and TRBJ2-3; TRBD1 matches at 8 bases. The CDR3 is made up of 11 amino acids. With V trimmed by 4 bases and J by 13 bases, 7 bases remained unmatched. CDR1 is DFQATT, CDR2 SNEGSKA, per germline (reference sequence). CDR3 sequence (DNA): TGCAGTGCTAAACCGGGACAGGAAGAGTATTTT. It is translated as CSAKPGQEEYF.

The J gene is TRBJ1-1, the V gene TRBV6-6; no firm D call. This CDR3 has 11 amino acids. Germline V gives CDR1 MNHNY, CDR2 SVGAGI (reference sequence). Trimming removed 7 bases from V and 6 bases from J, with 9 bases in between. In DNA, the CDR3 is TGTGCCAGCAATCGGGGTGCTGAAGCTTTCTTT. Amino acids: CASNRGAEAFF.

This clone was recorded a few times. This chain uses TRBV6-5 with TRBJ1-2, with D possibly TRBD1 on 5 matching bases. Germline V gives CDR1 MNHEY, CDR2 SVGAGI. This CDR3 is built from 11 residues. The V end lost 6 bases, the J end lost 7 bases, and 9 bases lay between the germline ends. The CDR3 bases are TGTGCCAGCAGCCCAGGGTTTGGCTACACCTTC. Translating gives CASSPGFGYTF.

This clone was picked up one time. The CDR3 DNA reads as TGTGCCTGGAGTTCTCAAACCTTGGGGGACCTCAAATCCATGAACACTGAAGCTTTCTTT. Encoded protein: CAWSSQTLGDLKSMNTEAFF. The chain has TRBV30 and TRBJ1-1, with TRBD1 as a possible D gene (5 bases). This CDR3 spans 20 amino acids. The V end lost 2 bases, the J end lost 0 bases, and 28 bases lay between the germline ends. Germline CDR1 and CDR2: GTSNPN and SVGIG (reference sequence).

This clone was observed a few times. The chain couples TRBV11-1 to TRBJ1-2; D is perhaps TRBD1 (6 bases). In germline, CDR1 is SGHAT, CDR2 FQDESV (reference sequence). V gave up 6 bases and J gave up 4 bases, with 15 bases separating them. This CDR3 contains 14 residues. In DNA, the CDR3 is TGTGCCAGCAGTTCTCGGACAGACGGCTATGGCTACACCTTC. As protein: CASSSRTDGYGYTF.

This chain connects TRBV9 to TRBJ2-4, with a weak D call TRBD2 (5 bases). The CDR3 is made up of 12 amino acids. The germline CDR1 and CDR2 sequences are SGDLS and YYNGEE. Trimming stripped 0 bases from V and 12 bases from J, with 10 bases between. This chain's CDR3 is CASSVESGYQYF. CDR3 nucleotide sequence: TGTGCCAGCAGCGTAGAATCGGGGTATCAGTACTTC.

This chain links TRBV6-5 with TRBJ1-2, with D perhaps TRBD1 (5 bases). Per the germline V gene, CDR1 is MNHEY and CDR2 is SVGAGI. CDR3 length equals 14 residues. The V gene lost 3 bases and the J gene lost 4 bases, with 12 bases spanning the gap. The CDR3 DNA is TGTGCCAGCAGTTATACAGGAGGGATCTATGGCTACACCTTC. Translated: CASSYTGGIYGYTF.

V and J are TRBV30 and TRBJ2-3, with TRBD2 identical over 10 bases. The germline gives CDR1 GTSNPN, CDR2 SVGIG (reference sequence). Trimming removed 0 bases from V and 5 bases from J; junction bases left unmatched: 5. CDR3 length equals 15 residues. As DNA, the CDR3 is TGTGCCTGGAGTGTAAAGCGGGGGGGTGGAGATACGCAGTATTTT. Protein product: CAWSVKRGGGDTQYF.

The chain couples TRBV4-3 to TRBJ1-1; 7 positions match TRBD1. The junction had 4 bases not matched to a gene; V was cut back by 4 bases and J by 5 bases. The CDR3 is 13 residues long. CDR1 is LGHNA and CDR2 is YSLEER in the germline V gene. The chain's CDR3 is CASSREGATEAFF. In DNA form, the CDR3 reads TGCGCCAGCAGCCGAGAGGGGGCGACTGAAGCTTTCTTT.

This clone was observed a handful of times. The V call is TRBV6-5, the J call TRBJ1-1; D gene unclear. The CDR3 is made up of 13 amino acids. Trimming stripped 2 bases from V and 1 base from J, with 5 bases between. Germline loops: CDR1 MNHEY, CDR2 SVGAGI. This CDR3 reads CASSYRANTEAFF. The CDR3 nucleotides read TGTGCCAGCAGTTACAGGGCGAACACTGAAGCTTTCTTT.

The J gene is TRBJ1-2, the V gene TRBV4-1; no reliable D call. The CDR3 covers 17 residues. The V gene's germline CDR1 is MGHRA and CDR2 YSYEKL. The V end lost 4 bases, the J end lost 3 bases, and 21 bases lay between the germline ends. The CDR3 is CASSPLGKGVEDYGYTF. CDR3 nucleotide sequence: TGCGCCAGCAGCCCCTTGGGGAAGGGAGTTGAGGACTATGGCTACACCTTC.

The chain uses TRBV29-1 and TRBJ1-1; D uncertain. CDR3 length equals 14 residues. Trimming left V 1 base short and J 1 base short, with 10 bases between. Germline V gene data show CDR1 as SQVTM and CDR2 as ANQGSEA. DNA for the CDR3: TGCAGCGTTGAAGTGTTTCTGGAGAACACTGAAGCTTTCTTT. Its translation: CSVEVFLENTEAFF.